This is a list of T cell receptor beta chains from one sample in a study of blood T cell repertoires in COVID-19. The protocol was immunoSEQ multiplex PCR, while the TCRdb copy is restricted to in-frame clones and leaves out a portion. Here the sample spans approximately 100,000 clones, about four fifths being singletons. Input material: peripheral blood. The receptors originated from a human donor in a cohort sampled during active COVID-19. CDR3s include the opening cysteine and the closing phenylalanine or tryptophan. A D gene is named only where the DNA matches it firmly. Clone size is stated in some rows and not others, as once, few, many or a class when expanded.

D gene: -
clone size: -
J gene: TRBJ2-7
V gene: TRBV29-1
CDR3 protein: CSVESTFYEQYF
CDR3 DNA: TGCAGCGTTGAGTCGACTTTCTACGAGCAGTACTTC

D gene: TRBD2
clone size: -
J gene: TRBJ2-1
V gene: TRBV5-1
CDR3 protein: CASSFGGRTNNEQFF
CDR3 DNA: TGCGCCAGCAGCTTTGGCGGGAGGACAAACAATGAGCAGTTCTTC

D gene: TRBD1
clone size: -
J gene: TRBJ2-7
V gene: TRBV7-2
CDR3 protein: CASSLEAGGSYEQYF
CDR3 DNA: TGTGCCAGCAGCTTAGAGGCAGGGGGTTCCTACGAGCAGTACTTC

D gene: -
clone size: -
J gene: TRBJ1-2
V gene: TRBV5-1
CDR3 protein: CASSLAQGHGYTF
CDR3 DNA: TGCGCCAGCAGCTTGGCTCAGGGGCATGGCTACACCTTC

D gene: TRBD2
clone size: -
J gene: TRBJ2-1
V gene: TRBV30
CDR3 protein: CAWSVQAGVFNEQFF
CDR3 DNA: TGTGCCTGGAGTGTACAAGCGGGGGTCTTCAATGAGCAGTTCTTC

D gene: TRBD1
clone size: -
J gene: TRBJ1-1
V gene: TRBV18
CDR3 protein: CASSPDRATEAFF
CDR3 DNA: TGTGCCAGCTCACCGGACAGGGCAACTGAAGCTTTCTTT

D gene: -
clone size: -
J gene: TRBJ2-7
V gene: TRBV11-2
CDR3 protein: CASSLAAGTYEQYF
CDR3 DNA: TGTGCCAGCAGCTTAGCGGCAGGGACCTACGAGCAGTACTTC

D gene: -
clone size: -
J gene: TRBJ1-2
V gene: TRBV3-1/TRBV3-2
CDR3 protein: CASSQRRDGYTF
CDR3 DNA: TGTGCCAGCAGCCAACGGAGGGATGGCTACACCTTC

D gene: -
clone size: -
J gene: TRBJ2-6
V gene: TRBV6-2/TRBV6-3
CDR3 protein: CASSYQGIGFNSGANVLTF
CDR3 DNA: TGTGCCAGCAGTTACCAGGGGATAGGATTTAATTCTGGGGCCAACGTCCTGACTTTC

D gene: TRBD2
clone size: -
J gene: TRBJ2-3
V gene: TRBV24-1
CDR3 protein: CATSEPSGRSDTQYF
CDR3 DNA: TGTGCCACCAGTGAGCCTAGCGGGAGGTCGGATACGCAGTATTTT

D gene: -
clone size: few
J gene: TRBJ1-5
V gene: TRBV18
CDR3 protein: CASSPGLRTTRPPPQHF
CDR3 DNA: TGTGCCAGCTCACCAGGGTTGAGGACAACCCGGCCCCCGCCCCAGCATTTT

D gene: -
clone size: -
J gene: TRBJ2-7
V gene: TRBV5-5
CDR3 protein: CASSPLQGSYEQYF
CDR3 DNA: TGTGCCAGCAGCCCACTACAGGGTTCCTACGAGCAGTACTTC

D gene: -
clone size: -
J gene: TRBJ1-5
V gene: TRBV6-6
CDR3 protein: CASRAEGGNQPQHF
CDR3 DNA: TGTGCCAGCAGGGCCGAAGGGGGCAATCAGCCCCAGCATTTT

D gene: -
clone size: few
J gene: TRBJ2-7
V gene: TRBV14
CDR3 protein: CASSRLATFYEQYF
CDR3 DNA: TGTGCCAGCAGCCGGCTAGCGACGTTCTACGAGCAGTACTTC

D gene: TRBD1
clone size: -
J gene: TRBJ2-7
V gene: TRBV29-1
CDR3 protein: CSVHGTGGYEQYF
CDR3 DNA: TGCAGCGTTCACGGGACAGGGGGGTACGAGCAGTACTTC

D gene: TRBD1
clone size: -
J gene: TRBJ1-1
V gene: TRBV7-2
CDR3 protein: CASSADRDTEAFF
CDR3 DNA: TGTGCCAGCAGCGCCGACAGGGATACTGAAGCTTTCTTT

D gene: -
clone size: few
J gene: TRBJ1-3
V gene: TRBV11-3
CDR3 protein: CASSKGAAGNTIYF
CDR3 DNA: TGTGCCAGCAGTAAAGGGGCAGCTGGAAACACCATATATTTT

D gene: -
clone size: few
J gene: TRBJ1-6
V gene: TRBV30
CDR3 protein: CAWSVVTPPLGGYNSPLHF
CDR3 DNA: TGTGCCTGGAGTGTCGTGACTCCCCCTCTGGGTGGCTATAATTCACCCCTCCACTTT

D gene: TRBD1
clone size: many
J gene: TRBJ2-7
V gene: TRBV9
CDR3 protein: CASSGQGAYEQYF
CDR3 DNA: TGTGCCAGCAGCGGGCAGGGGGCCTACGAGCAGTACTTC

D gene: TRBD2
clone size: -
J gene: TRBJ2-7
V gene: TRBV6-2/TRBV6-3
CDR3 protein: CASSSDTSGEQYF
CDR3 DNA: TGTGCCAGCAGCTCCGATACTAGCGGCGAGCAGTACTTC

D gene: TRBD1
clone size: -
J gene: TRBJ2-7
V gene: TRBV10-3
CDR3 protein: CAISEMALGQTTTYEQYF
CDR3 DNA: TGTGCCATCAGTGAAATGGCTCTGGGACAGACAACGACCTACGAGCAGTACTTC

D gene: -
clone size: few
J gene: TRBJ1-2
V gene: TRBV12-3/TRBV12-4
CDR3 protein: CASSRNYGYTF
CDR3 DNA: TGTGCCAGCAGCCGGAACTATGGCTACACCTTC